Listed below are T cell receptor beta chains from one sample, sequenced in a study of T cell responses to AZD1222 COVID-19 vaccine. Generated by immunoSEQ multiplex PCR, the TCRdb table keeps only in-frame clones and is missing some. The repertoire includes about 94,000 clones, 70% to 90% of them detected once, and about 14% sits in the top ten. The specimen comprised peripheral blood, sampled on day 0 of AZD1222 vaccination. All receptors come from an adult in good health. Both conserved end residues are part of each CDR3. Fields, in order: J gene, clone size, V gene, D gene, CDR3 protein, CDR3 DNA. A D gene is named only where the DNA matches it firmly. Only some rows state a clone size, as once, few, many or a class for expanded clones.

>TRBJ1-2|-|TRBV11-2|-
CASSLFNSENYGYTF
TGTGCCAGCAGCTTATTTAACAGCGAAAACTATGGCTACACCTTC
>TRBJ2-7|-|TRBV4-2|TRBD2
CASSQDPAGIDYEQYF
TGTGCCAGCAGCCAAGATCCAGCGGGGATCGATTACGAGCAGTACTTC
>TRBJ1-1|-|TRBV29-1|TRBD1
CSVESGGTEAFF
TGCAGCGTTGAATCAGGGGGCACTGAAGCTTTCTTT
>TRBJ2-1|-|TRBV7-3|TRBD2
CASSPGGGLYNEQFF
TGTGCCAGCAGCCCAGGCGGGGGACTCTACAATGAGCAGTTCTTC
>TRBJ2-1|-|TRBV10-3|TRBD2
CAISFRNSGGLGNEQFF
TGTGCCATCAGTTTCCGGAATAGCGGGGGGCTCGGCAATGAGCAGTTCTTC
>TRBJ1-4|-|TRBV5-1|TRBD1
CASSLGPGGGNEKLFF
TGCGCCAGCAGCTTGGGGCCAGGGGGAGGTAATGAAAAACTGTTTTTT
>TRBJ1-5|-|TRBV28|-
CASSLVKGLLQGQPQHF
TGTGCCAGCAGCTTGGTTAAAGGACTTCTCCAAGGTCAGCCCCAGCATTTT
>TRBJ2-1|-|TRBV15|TRBD1
CATSWDRLGEQFF
TGTGCCACCAGCTGGGACAGGTTAGGTGAGCAGTTCTTC
>TRBJ2-5|-|TRBV28|TRBD1
CASSLGQGPLQETQYF
TGTGCCAGCAGTCTCGGACAGGGTCCCCTCCAAGAGACCCAGTACTTC
>TRBJ2-3|-|TRBV9|TRBD2
CASSEGGGPDTQYF
TGTGCCAGCAGCGAAGGCGGGGGACCGGATACGCAGTATTTT
>TRBJ1-6|-|TRBV7-2|-
CASSQEGGGRSPLHF
TGTGCCAGCAGCCAAGAGGGAGGGGGTCGTTCACCCCTCCACTTT
>TRBJ1-5|-|TRBV3-1/TRBV3-2|-
CASSLGGGAQHF
TGTGCCAGCAGCCTGGGTGGGGGGGCCCAGCATTTT
>TRBJ1-2|-|TRBV7-9|-
CASDLGGRGYGYTF
TGTGCCAGTGATCTTGGGGGGAGAGGCTATGGCTACACCTTC
>TRBJ1-1|few|TRBV29-1|-
CSVFAPEAFF
TGCAGCGTTTTCGCCCCTGAAGCTTTCTTT
>TRBJ2-2|-|TRBV7-2|TRBD2
CASSWGLVGTGELFF
TGTGCCAGCAGCTGGGGACTAGTGGGCACCGGGGAGCTGTTTTTT
>TRBJ2-1|once|TRBV6-1|-
CASSEVWATEQFF
TGTGCCAGCAGTGAAGTGTGGGCCACTGAGCAGTTCTTC
>TRBJ1-1|once|TRBV27|-
CASTRTGKGNTEAFF
TGTGCCAGCACCCGAACGGGTAAGGGGAACACTGAAGCTTTCTTT
>TRBJ2-7|-|TRBV5-5|TRBD1
CASIDGTDLSYEQYF
TGTGCCAGCATCGATGGGACAGATCTCTCTTACGAGCAGTACTTC
>TRBJ1-1|-|TRBV5-6|-
CASSLRSEAFF
TGTGCCAGCAGCCTGCGGAGTGAAGCTTTCTTT
>TRBJ1-1|few|TRBV19|TRBD1
CASSPRDRARDTEAFF
TGTGCCAGTAGTCCCAGGGACAGGGCTAGGGACACTGAAGCTTTCTTT
>TRBJ1-2|once|TRBV18|-
CASSPGLYGYTF
TGTGCCAGCTCACCGGGGCTCTATGGCTACACCTTC
>TRBJ1-4|-|TRBV9|TRBD1
CASSVVGQGGEKLFF
TGTGCCAGCAGCGTAGTGGGACAGGGTGGCGAAAAACTGTTTTTT
>TRBJ2-2|-|TRBV4-1|TRBD2
CASSSGGNTGELFF
TGCGCCAGCAGCTCGGGGGGTAACACCGGGGAGCTGTTTTTT
>TRBJ2-2|-|TRBV19|TRBD2
CASSIPVGGIGELFF
TGTGCCAGTAGTATCCCCGTCGGGGGGATCGGGGAGCTGTTTTTT
>TRBJ2-3|few|TRBV5-1|TRBD1
CASSLDRPSTDTQYF
TGCGCCAGCAGCCTGGACAGGCCCAGCACAGATACGCAGTATTTT
>TRBJ2-7|-|TRBV6-5|TRBD1
CASSSGTGNYEQYF
TGTGCCAGCAGCTCCGGGACAGGGAACTACGAGCAGTACTTC
>TRBJ1-5|-|TRBV10-2|-
CASSERYGAQHF
TGCGCCAGCAGTGAGAGGTACGGAGCCCAGCATTTT
>TRBJ1-1|-|TRBV9|-
CASSVAGVNTEAFF
TGTGCCAGCAGCGTCGCAGGGGTGAACACTGAAGCTTTCTTT
>TRBJ1-2|-|TRBV5-6|-
CASSLGGRGVNGYTF
TGTGCCAGCAGCTTGGGGGGCAGGGGAGTTAATGGCTACACCTTC
>TRBJ1-1|few|TRBV5-1|-
CASSLGYVVNTEAFF
TGCGCCAGCAGCTTGGGTTATGTGGTTAACACTGAAGCTTTCTTT
>TRBJ2-1|-|TRBV18|-
CASSPEGEQFF
TGTGCCAGCTCACCAGAGGGGGAGCAGTTCTTC
>TRBJ1-1|-|TRBV19|-
CASSFDSDTEAFF
TGTGCCAGTAGTTTTGACAGTGATACTGAAGCTTTCTTT
>TRBJ2-3|-|TRBV2|-
CASRANRDTQYF
TGTGCCAGCAGGGCTAATCGAGATACGCAGTATTTT
>TRBJ2-3|-|TRBV29-1|-
CSVGDSDTDTQYF
TGCAGCGTTGGAGACAGTGACACAGATACGCAGTATTTT
>TRBJ2-3|-|TRBV12-3/TRBV12-4|-
CASSFSGNTQYF
TGTGCCAGCAGTTTCTCGGGAAATACGCAGTATTTT
>TRBJ1-6|few|TRBV19|-
CASSIERAYNSPLHF
TGTGCCAGTAGTATAGAACGGGCGTATAATTCACCCCTCCACTTT
>TRBJ2-1|-|TRBV11-1|-
CASSLGRGNEQFF
TGTGCCAGCAGCTTAGGTAGGGGAAATGAGCAGTTCTTC
>TRBJ2-7|-|TRBV5-4|TRBD1
CASSLPGGPYEQYF
TGTGCCAGCAGCTTACCAGGGGGCCCCTACGAGCAGTACTTC
>TRBJ1-2|-|TRBV19|-
CASAPGDYGYTF
TGTGCCAGTGCCCCCGGGGACTATGGCTACACCTTC
>TRBJ2-2|-|TRBV2|TRBD2
CASILTSDGELFF
TGTGCCAGCATATTGACTAGCGACGGGGAGCTGTTTTTT
>TRBJ1-3|-|TRBV19|TRBD1
CASRDRGSSSGNTIYF
TGTGCCAGTAGGGACAGGGGATCGAGCTCTGGAAACACCATATATTTT
>TRBJ1-1|-|TRBV7-8|-
CASSLAQLNTEAFF
TGTGCCAGCAGCTTAGCACAGCTGAACACTGAAGCTTTCTTT
>TRBJ1-5|once|TRBV6-1|-
CASSEATASQPQHF
TGTGCCAGCAGTGAAGCCACAGCTTCTCAGCCCCAGCATTTT
>TRBJ1-1|-|TRBV6-1|-
CASSEEEGRTEAFF
TGTGCCAGCAGTGAAGAGGAGGGGAGGACTGAAGCTTTCTTT
>TRBJ2-3|-|TRBV6-1|-
CASSPGADTQYF
TGTGCCAGCAGTCCTGGCGCAGATACGCAGTATTTT
>TRBJ2-3|-|TRBV3-1/TRBV3-2|-
CASSQDFGPSTDTQYF
TGTGCCAGCAGCCAAGATTTTGGGCCTAGCACAGATACGCAGTATTTT
>TRBJ1-4|-|TRBV5-6|TRBD1
CASSKDRGAEKLFF
TGTGCCAGCAGCAAGGACAGGGGTGCCGAAAAACTGTTTTTT